This T cell receptor beta chain was observed in a study of CXCR3-negative and CXCR3-positive naive CD8 T cells. Study-wide results and caveats: Hydrophobicity was higher for TRB CDR3s found in CXCR3-positive naive cells than in CXCR3-negative naive cells.

Each TRB cDNA library was prepared by 5' RACE (with UMI labels). After re-calling the 5' RACE reads, TCRdb lists one entry per CDR3 protein, DNA absent. Its clone listing holds approximately 90,000 distinct CDR3 sequences. On this clonotype itself: Its matching antigen is unknown.

The germline CDR1 and CDR2 sequences are SQVTM and ANQGSEA. The CDR3 sequence is 13 residues long. Material for sequencing was naive CXCR3+ CD8+ T cells from blood. Specified subset: CD45RO-CCR7+CD27+CD95- naive CD8+ T cells expressing CXCR3 (TNR3+). V and J are TRBV29-1 and TRBJ2-1. The source of this sequence is a human donor in good health. Some clones in this sample may be carry-over from other donors' samples. The CDR3 sequence is CSVVGHAVDEQFF.